This T cell receptor (beta chain) was documented in a study of molecular identifiers for immune sequencing clone quantification. The V segment lost 3 bases and the J segment 6 bases; nucleotides outside the gene matches: 13. The germline V gene encodes CDR1 MGHDK and CDR2 SYGVNS. This CDR3 has 16 residues. TCRdb passed the PCR reads through MiXCR, listing each CDR3 protein once. The sample contains hundreds of thousands of distinct CDR3 sequences, 25% of which appear only once. Comments on this clonotype: This may arise from a read error, as a much more abundant clone is one base away.

The chain joins TRBV25-1 to TRBJ2-7; 8 positions match TRBD1. Sequencing was carried out using naive CD8+ T cells from blood, with Jurkat cell RNA spiked in. Subset given: FACS-sorted CD8+CD4-CCR7+CD45RA+ naive T cells. The TCR comes from a human donor in good health. Some libraries in this study had Jurkat cell RNA spiked in. Written as DNA, the CDR3 is TGTGCCAGCAGTGACTTCCGCACAGGGGGAGTGGGCGAGCAGTACTTC. Protein product: CASSDFRTGGVGEQYF.